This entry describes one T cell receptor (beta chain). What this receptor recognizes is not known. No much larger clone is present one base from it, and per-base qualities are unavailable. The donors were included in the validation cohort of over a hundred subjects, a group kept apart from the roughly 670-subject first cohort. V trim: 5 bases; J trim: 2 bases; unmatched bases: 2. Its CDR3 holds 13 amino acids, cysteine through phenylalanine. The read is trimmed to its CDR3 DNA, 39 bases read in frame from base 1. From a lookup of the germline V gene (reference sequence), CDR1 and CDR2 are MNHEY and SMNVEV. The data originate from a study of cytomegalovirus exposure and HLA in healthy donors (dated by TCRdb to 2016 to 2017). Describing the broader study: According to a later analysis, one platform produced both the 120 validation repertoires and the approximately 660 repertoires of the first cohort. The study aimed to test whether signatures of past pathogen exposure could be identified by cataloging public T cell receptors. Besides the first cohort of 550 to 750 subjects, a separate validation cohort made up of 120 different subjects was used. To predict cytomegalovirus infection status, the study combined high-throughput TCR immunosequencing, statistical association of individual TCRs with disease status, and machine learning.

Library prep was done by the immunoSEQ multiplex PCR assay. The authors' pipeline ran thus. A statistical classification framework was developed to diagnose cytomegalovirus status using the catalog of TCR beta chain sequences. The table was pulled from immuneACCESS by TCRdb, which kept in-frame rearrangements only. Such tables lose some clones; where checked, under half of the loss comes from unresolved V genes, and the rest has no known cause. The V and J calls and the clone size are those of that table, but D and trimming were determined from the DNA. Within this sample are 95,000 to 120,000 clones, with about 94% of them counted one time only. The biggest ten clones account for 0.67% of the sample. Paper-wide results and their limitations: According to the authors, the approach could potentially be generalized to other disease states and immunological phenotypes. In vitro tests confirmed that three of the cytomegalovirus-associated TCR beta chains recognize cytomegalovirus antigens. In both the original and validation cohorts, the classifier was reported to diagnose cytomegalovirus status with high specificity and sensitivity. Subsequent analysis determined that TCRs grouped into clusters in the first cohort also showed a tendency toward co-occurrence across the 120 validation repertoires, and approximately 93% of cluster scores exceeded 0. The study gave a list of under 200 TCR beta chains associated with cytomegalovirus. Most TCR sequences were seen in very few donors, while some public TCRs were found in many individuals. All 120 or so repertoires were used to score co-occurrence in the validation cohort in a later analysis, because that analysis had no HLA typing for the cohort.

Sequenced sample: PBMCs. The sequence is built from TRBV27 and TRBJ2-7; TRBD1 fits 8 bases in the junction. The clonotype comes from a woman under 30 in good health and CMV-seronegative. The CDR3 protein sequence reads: CASSQGATYEQYF. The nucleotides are TGTGCCAGCAGTCAGGGGGCGACCTACGAGCAGTACTTC.